This T cell receptor beta chain was sequenced in a study of blood T cell repertoires in COVID-19. Germline V gene sequence: CDR1 LGHNA, CDR2 YNFKEQ. The length of the CDR3 is 15 residues. V lost 2 bases, J lost 4 bases, and 14 bases lay in between. Per the original data handling: By means of reference gene primer amplification, nucleated cell counts were estimated. Repertoires were generated with immunoSEQ multiplex PCR, while TCRdb's copy carries only in-frame clones and drops some. The D gene and trimming were derived from the DNA, and the V and J assignments and clone size from that table. The table includes a few hundred thousand clones, 80% to 90% detected once. Participants were aged 18 to 89 years, lived in about two dozen US areas, and enrolled virtually.

The V gene is TRBV4-2, the J gene TRBJ1-1, with a tentative D call TRBD1 (6 bases). This TCR was recovered from a woman under 40 who had recovered from COVID-19. Sequencing used PBMCs or T cells enriched from blood (not recorded which). The CDR3 bases are TGTGCCAGCAGCCAAAATGACCAACAGGGCACTGAAGCTTTCTTT. It translates to CASSQNDQQGTEAFF.